A selection of T cell receptor beta chains follows, all from one sample in a study of T cells in Graves' hyperthyroidism and ophthalmopathy. TCRdb redid the calling of the multiplex PCR reads with MiXCR, one entry per CDR3 protein. This table has approximately 640,000 distinct CDR3 sequences, roughly 17% appearing once. The specimen was blood. The origin of the receptors is a woman in her twenties or thirties with Graves' hyperthyroidism. CDR3s include the opening cysteine and the closing phenylalanine or tryptophan. A D gene is named only where the DNA matches it firmly. For some rows the clone size is stated as once, few or many, or as a class when expanded; others skip it.

-	TRBV20-1	TRBJ2-7	many	14	CSARDTGDRYEQYF	TGCAGTGCTAGAGACACGGGAGATCGGTACGAGCAGTACTTC
TRBD2	TRBV2	TRBJ2-7	many	15	CASTSGSGTPYEQYF	TGTGCCAGCACCTCGGGGAGCGGGACGCCCTACGAGCAGTACTTC
-	TRBV12-3/TRBV12-4	TRBJ1-5	-	13	CASRANTEQPQHF	TGTGCCAGCAGAGCAAATACTGAACAGCCCCAGCATTTT
TRBD1	TRBV29-1	TRBJ2-7	many	13	CSARQGGSYEQYF	TGCAGCGCCAGACAGGGCGGCTCCTACGAGCAGTACTTC
-	TRBV6-2/TRBV6-3	TRBJ1-1	many	15	CASSKKPTTRGEAFF	TGTGCCAGCTCTAAGAAACCTACCACGCGGGGTGAAGCTTTCTTT
TRBD1	TRBV7-3	TRBJ1-5	many	20	CASSRLESRDREYSNQPQHF	TGTGCCAGCAGCCGCCTTGAAAGCCGGGACAGGGAGTATAGCAATCAGCCCCAGCATTTT
TRBD2	TRBV5-1	TRBJ2-3	-	15	CASSLELAGADTQYF	TGCGCCAGCAGCTTGGAACTAGCGGGAGCAGATACGCAGTATTTT
TRBD2	TRBV7-2	TRBJ2-1	many	17	CASSVWSGTSGRDEQFF	TGTGCCAGCAGCGTATGGTCCGGGACTAGCGGGAGGGATGAGCAGTTCTTC
TRBD1	TRBV6-1	TRBJ1-2	few	13	CASSPLLGGGYTF	TGTGCCAGCAGTCCCCTCCTAGGGGGCGGCTACACCTTC
-	TRBV3-1	TRBJ1-1	few	14	CASSSRGVVTEAFF	TGTGCCAGCAGCTCCAGGGGAGTTGTCACTGAAGCTTTCTTT
-	TRBV2	TRBJ2-1	many	14	CASTRPGGYNEQFF	TGTGCCAGCACCCGGCCCGGGGGCTACAATGAGCAGTTCTTC
-	TRBV11-2	TRBJ2-5	many	14	CASSLTPGKETQYF	TGTGCCAGCAGCTTAACCCCCGGAAAAGAGACCCAGTACTTC
TRBD1	TRBV27	TRBJ2-1	few	15	CASSSLLQGMGEQFF	TGTGCCAGCAGTTCCCTCCTACAGGGGATGGGTGAGCAGTTCTTC